The T cell receptor (beta chain) under discussion was sequenced for a study of cytotoxic CD8 clonotypes in ibrutinib-treated CLL. Generated by immunoSEQ multiplex PCR, the TCRdb table keeps only in-frame clones and is missing some. The sample lists roughly 160,000 clones, under 85% occurring once. V was clipped by 11 bases and J by 9 bases, with 11 bases between them. Germline assignment: CDR1 LNHDA and CDR2 SQIVND (reference sequence). The CDR3 spans 9 residues. The specimen comprised PBMCs, sampled after 24 months of ibrutinib treatment. The J gene is TRBJ2-7, the V gene TRBV19, with D hard to call. The TCR sequence derives from a human donor with chronic lymphocytic leukemia. The CDR3, as DNA: TGTGCCTTCCTAATGTGGCAGTACTTC. Residues: CAFLMWQYF.